This T cell receptor beta chain was obtained from a study of blood T cell repertoires in COVID-19. The germline gives CDR1 MNHEY, CDR2 SMNVEV (reference sequence). V gave up 2 bases and J gave up 7 bases; unmatched junction bases: 12. CDR3 length equals 18 residues. How the authors handled the data: Nucleated cell counts were estimated from reference gene primer amplification. The repertoire was sequenced with immunoSEQ multiplex PCR; TCRdb's copy has only in-frame clones and lacks some. V and J calls and clone size come straight from that table; D and trimming were deduced from the DNA. The sample holds about 300,000 clones, roughly 90% seen once.

The sequence derives from a woman between 25 and 40 years old with COVID-19, enrolled during active disease. The specimen was peripheral blood. The rearrangement uses TRBV27 and TRBJ1-3; 12 bases are shared with TRBD1. CDR3 loop: CASSLTGDRGPIRNTIYF. As DNA, the CDR3 is TGTGCCAGCAGTTTAACTGGGGACAGGGGGCCCATTAGGAACACCATATATTTT.